This TCR beta chain appears in the sequencing data of a study of T cells after yellow fever vaccination. V shed 4 bases and J 4 bases; nucleotides not matched to a gene: 6. CDR3 size: 14 residues. Germline CDR1 MGHRA, CDR2 YSYEKL. A word on this clonotype: Its antigen remains unknown.

5'RACE template switching produced TCR cDNA carrying a universal primer site and UMIs. Via MiXCR, TCRdb re-called the 5' RACE reads, giving one row per CDR3 protein. The sample records under 550,000 distinct CDR3 sequences, just over 20% being singletons. Overall study findings and caveats: At 96% for CD4 and 88% for CD8, most primary-vaccination clones showed up again after the booster. Abundant contaminating clonotypes from the bulk population could appear in FACS-sorted repertoires.

Specimen: PBMCs, collected roughly 23 days after the first yellow fever vaccination. This chain uses TRBV4-1 with TRBJ2-7; 8 positions agree with TRBD1. This receptor was obtained from a man between 18 and 29 years old who received the YFV17D yellow fever vaccine. The chain's CDR3 is CASSRRDRYYEQYF. For the CDR3, the DNA is TGCGCCAGCAGCCGCAGGGACAGGTATTACGAGCAGTACTTC.